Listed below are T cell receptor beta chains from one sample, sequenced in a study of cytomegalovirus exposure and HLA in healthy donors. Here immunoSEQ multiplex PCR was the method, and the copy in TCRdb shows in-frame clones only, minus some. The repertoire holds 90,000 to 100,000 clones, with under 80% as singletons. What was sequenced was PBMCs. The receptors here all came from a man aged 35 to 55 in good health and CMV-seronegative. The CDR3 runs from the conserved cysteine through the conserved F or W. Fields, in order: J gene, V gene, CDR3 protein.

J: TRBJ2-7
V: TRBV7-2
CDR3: CASSLVGGYEQYF

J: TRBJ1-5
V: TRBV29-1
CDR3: CSVADRRNQPQHF

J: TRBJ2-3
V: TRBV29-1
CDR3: CSVLQGGDRITDTQYF

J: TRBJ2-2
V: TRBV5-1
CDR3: CASSLVLASTGELFF

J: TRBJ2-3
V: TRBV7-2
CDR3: CASQRGLAGTYTQYF

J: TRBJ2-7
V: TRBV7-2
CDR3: CASSPDGTVSTYEQYF

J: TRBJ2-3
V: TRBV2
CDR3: CASSVLRLAGASSTDTQYF

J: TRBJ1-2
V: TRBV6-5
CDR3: CASRRTGDSGYTF

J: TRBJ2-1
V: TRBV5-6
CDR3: CASSLEGNEQFF

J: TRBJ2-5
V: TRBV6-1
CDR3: CASSEAPGQGAETQYF